The 2 T cell receptor beta chains reported below all come from one sample, sequenced in a study of cytomegalovirus exposure and HLA in healthy donors. Amplification used 60 Vbeta primers and 13 Jbeta primers. TCRdb's table, derived via immunoSEQ multiplex PCR, lists solely in-frame clones and lacks some. The table records 250,000 or so clones, approximately 91% of them present only once. Sequencing used PBMCs. Receptor source: a girl aged 2-9 years in good health and CMV-seronegative.

The chain combines TRBV7-2 with TRBJ2-2; D possibly corresponds to TRBD2 (5 bases). V was shortened by 5 bases and J by 0 bases, with 13 bases between the two germline ends. CDR3 size: 16 residues. Germline V lookup: CDR1 SGHTA, CDR2 FQGNSA. The CDR3, as DNA: TGTGCCAGCAGCCCCCAGCGGCGAGCGAACACCGGGGAGCTGTTTTTT. Protein sequence: CASSPQRRANTGELFF.

This chain links TRBV28 with TRBJ2-3; D call uncertain. The V gene lost 6 bases and the J gene lost 5 bases, with 6 bases spanning the gap. Germline CDR1 is MDHEN and CDR2 is SYDVKM. The CDR3 has 11 amino acids. Here the CDR3 reads CASSLLDTQYF. CDR3 nucleotides: TGTGCCAGCAGCTTACTAGATACGCAGTATTTT. Using reference TRBV28 and TRBJ2-3 for the parts outside the CDR3, the full variable domain is DVKVTQSSRYLVKRTGEKVFLECVQDMDHENMFWYRQDPGLGLRLIYFSYDVKMKEKGDIPEGYSVSREKKERFSLILESASTNQTSMYLCASSLLDTQYFGPGTRLTVL.